This T cell receptor (beta chain) was captured in a study of persistence of HIV-infected CD4 T cells (dated by TCRdb to the early 2020s). Context from the whole study: Suppressive ART had been received by participants for a median of roughly 8 years. Peripheral blood samples of up to 180 mL were collected at multiple time points, except for a couple of participants, who underwent leukapheresis at a single time point. CMV- and HIV-1 Gag-responding CD4+ T cells were isolated from ART-treated individuals so that antigen-driven clonal expansion of HIV-1-infected cells could be examined. TCRbeta sequencing assessed the clonality of all cells in each sorted population, while proviral sequencing assessed the clonality of infected cells. Cross-participant TCR cluster analysis included 8 participants for CMV and six or seven participants for Gag.

TCRbeta repertoires were sequenced from genomic DNA with the immunoSEQ hsTCRB assay version 4 in survey mode. For TCRbeta sequencing, genomic DNA was diluted to about 9.7 ng/uL, and up to roughly 1 ug was used per sample. The authors' analysis ran thus. TCRbeta data were analyzed in ImmunoSeq Analyzer 3.0, with diversity computed on productive nucleotide rearrangements. Using the Immunarch R package, lower-bound TCR diversity was estimated with the improved Chao index and clonality was estimated with the Gini coefficient. Nucleotide rearrangements that differed but encoded the same CDR3beta amino acid sequence were counted as separate clonotypes. Differential abundance analysis identified TCRbeta sequences significantly enriched in antigen-responding cells relative to anti-CD3/anti-CD28-activated cells. Using predicted peptide-MHC specificity as the basis, GLIPH2 grouped TCRs into clusters, both for each participant individually and for the merged data sets that combined participants. This is the immuneACCESS table as TCRdb keeps it, with only in-frame sequences that have V and J called. A part of the clones is gone; compared with another copy, unresolved V genes explain less than half, and the rest is unexplained. V and J calls and clone size follow that table, whereas D and trimming were derived from the DNA. This sample comprises 25,000 to 35,000 clones, roughly 70% of them detected only once. The top ten clones comprise roughly 1.5% of the sample.

Study-wide findings and limitations: Few individuals were included in the study, and only a limited range of antigens was tested. TCR oligoclonality correlated with proviral oligoclonality within the same sorted populations. TCRbeta richness in CMV- and Gag-responding cells was significantly lower than in anti-CD3/anti-CD28-responding cells; CMV-responding cells had higher oligoclonality than CD3/CD28-stimulated and Gag-responding cells. Antigen-responding cells were enriched for expanded CDR3beta sequences that were degenerate, which suggests that CD4+ responses to CMV and Gag underwent convergent selection. Because the TCR analyses were done in bulk, restricting them to just the rare CMV-responding cells that actually carried HIV-1 proviruses was not possible.

Turning to this clone: This clone's antigen is unknown. Base qualities are not at hand, and no much larger clone is one base apart.

Per the publication, the treatment or condition label means: suppressive antiretroviral therapy. A pool of overlapping HIV-1 Gag 15-mer peptides, at 0.75 to 1 ug per peptide per mL, was used to stimulate the cells. Responding CD4+ T cells were sorted on the basis of upregulation of both CD40 ligand and CD69. HIV-1-infected adults in whom suppressive ART had been started during chronic infection were enrolled as participants. Participants had undetectable plasma HIV-1 RNA below 50 copies/mL for at least 4 years. To be included, a participant needed positive CMV serology and a CD4+ T cell count above 400 cells/uL. Before stimulation, PBMCs were isolated using density centrifugation and then depleted of CD8+ T cells. Stimulation of CD8-depleted PBMCs was carried out for approximately 18 hours with anti-CD28/CD49d costimulation, CD40-blocking antibody and enfuvirtide, to prevent new infections. Sorting was done on either a Beckman Coulter MoFlo Legacy or an XDP sorter, and propidium iodide was used to exclude dead cells. For samples with more than one million cells, genomic DNA was extracted with the QIAamp DNA Mini Kit, and for all other samples the Quick-DNA Microprep Kit was used.

The junction shows trimming of 7 bases on V and 5 bases on J, and the gene matches do not reach 7 bases of it. The germline V gene gives CDR1 as MNHEY and CDR2 as SVGAGI. The CDR3 sequence holds 14 residues, the cysteine and phenylalanine included. The CDR3 DNA has 42 bases and is translated from base 1. The TCR comes from an adult man with HIV who was CMV-seropositive. The sample in question was CD4+ T cells sorted from PBMCs after roughly 19-hour stimulation, obtained from a patient who received antiretroviral therapy. Interpreted using the paper, the cell subset or site label stands for: CD40L+CD69+ CD4 T cells responding to HIV-1 Gag peptides. Recombination joined TRBV6-5 with TRBJ2-2, with TRBD1 identical over 7 junction bases. The CDR3 here reads CASKNRGPTGELFF. The nucleotide sequence is TGTGCCAGCAAGAACAGGGGACCGACCGGGGAGCTGTTTTTT.